The rows below give T cell receptor beta chains drawn from one sample of a study of cytomegalovirus exposure and HLA in healthy donors. The repertoire was sequenced with immunoSEQ multiplex PCR; TCRdb's copy has only in-frame clones and lacks some. The table records about 90,000 clones, approximately 69% of them present only once. Material for sequencing was PBMCs. The receptors derive from a woman between 50 and 59 years old in good health and CMV-seropositive. Both conserved end residues are part of each CDR3. The D gene is left open where the match is weak. Only part of the rows carry a size: once, few, many, or a class if the clone is expanded.

>NA|TRBV13|TRBJ1-6|NA
CASREGLSSSYNSPLHF
TGTGCCAGCAGGGAGGGTCTCTCTAGCTCCTATAATTCACCCCTCCACTTT
>once|TRBV4-3|TRBJ2-3|NA
CASSQGQGPDTQYF
TGCGCCAGCAGCCAAGGGCAGGGCCCAGATACGCAGTATTTT
>once|TRBV19|TRBJ1-5|NA
CASSIWRGADFGPQHF
TGTGCCAGTAGTATCTGGCGGGGGGCGGATTTCGGGCCCCAGCATTTT
>NA|TRBV15|TRBJ2-6|NA
CATSPRVSGANVLTF
TGTGCCACCAGCCCCAGGGTCTCTGGGGCCAACGTCCTGACTTTC
>NA|TRBV6-6|TRBJ2-4|NA
CASSERTATKNIQYF
TGTGCCAGCAGTGAGAGGACAGCAACCAAAAACATTCAGTACTTC
>NA|TRBV5-4|TRBJ2-1|TRBD1
CASSPGGTGSYNEQFF
TGTGCCAGCAGCCCCGGCGGGACAGGTTCGTACAATGAGCAGTTCTTC
>NA|TRBV30|TRBJ1-2|TRBD1
CAWSAGSTGLGYTF
TGTGCCTGGAGTGCCGGATCGACAGGGCTTGGCTACACCTTC
>few|TRBV23-1|TRBJ1-2|TRBD1
CASSPPRTGQGIYGYTF
TGCGCCAGCAGTCCGCCTCGGACAGGGCAGGGAATCTATGGCTACACCTTC
>NA|TRBV4-2|TRBJ2-1|TRBD2
CASSPGEGLAGYNEQFF
TGTGCCAGCAGCCCCGGGGAAGGACTAGCGGGGTACAATGAGCAGTTCTTC
>NA|TRBV28|TRBJ1-1|NA
CASSTGHGPSAEAFF
TGTGCCAGCAGTACCGGACACGGCCCATCAGCTGAAGCTTTCTTT
>NA|TRBV30|TRBJ2-7|TRBD1
CAWTGQGASYEQYF
TGTGCCTGGACCGGACAGGGGGCCTCCTACGAGCAGTACTTC
>few|TRBV19|TRBJ1-4|NA
CASSKLGGTNEKLFF
TGTGCCAGTAGTAAGCTGGGGGGAACTAATGAAAAACTGTTTTTT
>NA|TRBV27|TRBJ1-5|TRBD1
CASRGQGAGGANQPQHF
TGTGCCAGCAGGGGACAGGGTGCGGGGGGTGCAAATCAGCCCCAGCATTTT
>NA|TRBV30|TRBJ1-5|NA
CAWSYSRDQPQHF
TGTGCCTGGAGTTACAGTAGAGATCAGCCCCAGCATTTT